Listed below are T cell receptor beta chains from one sample, sequenced in a study of blood T cell repertoires in COVID-19. Produced via immunoSEQ multiplex PCR; TCRdb's table is partial and in-frame only. The table has over 70,000 clones, about 90% seen once. The sample taken for sequencing was peripheral blood. The receptors were gathered from a man aged 18-30 years with COVID-19, enrolled during active disease. Both conserved end residues are part of each CDR3. The D gene is left open where the match is weak. Clone size is not always given. Where it is, it says once, few, many or a class for expanded clones.

J gene: TRBJ2-3
D gene: NA
V gene: TRBV18
clone size: once
CDR3 DNA: TGTGCCAGCTCACCACAAAGCACGGAGAGCACAGATACGCAGTATTTT
CDR3 protein: CASSPQSTESTDTQYF

J gene: TRBJ1-3
D gene: NA
V gene: TRBV7-2
clone size: NA
CDR3 DNA: TGTGCCAGCAGCTTAGCAGGTGGCGGATCCTCTGGAAACACCATATATTTT
CDR3 protein: CASSLAGGGSSGNTIYF

J gene: TRBJ1-4
D gene: NA
V gene: TRBV28
clone size: NA
CDR3 DNA: TGTGCCAGCATTGAGGGGGGGATAGGTGAAAAACTGTTTTTT
CDR3 protein: CASIEGGIGEKLFF

J gene: TRBJ1-1
D gene: TRBD1
V gene: TRBV5-1
clone size: NA
CDR3 DNA: TGCGCCAGCAGCTTGGCAGGGGGTCGCACTGAAGCTTTCTTT
CDR3 protein: CASSLAGGRTEAFF

J gene: TRBJ1-5
D gene: NA
V gene: TRBV9
clone size: NA
CDR3 DNA: TGTGCCAGCAGCGCAGCAGGGGCTGGTCAGCCCCAGCATTTT
CDR3 protein: CASSAAGAGQPQHF

J gene: TRBJ2-2
D gene: TRBD2
V gene: TRBV6-6
clone size: NA
CDR3 DNA: TGTGCCAGCAGTTCTGGGGCGGGAGGGGTTACCGGGGAGCTGTTTTTT
CDR3 protein: CASSSGAGGVTGELFF

J gene: TRBJ2-7
D gene: TRBD2
V gene: TRBV3-1/TRBV3-2
clone size: NA
CDR3 DNA: TGTGCCAGCAGCCACGGGACTAGCGGTTCCTACGAGCAGTACTTC
CDR3 protein: CASSHGTSGSYEQYF

J gene: TRBJ2-7
D gene: TRBD1
V gene: TRBV28
clone size: NA
CDR3 DNA: TGTGCCAGCACCACGGGACAGGGGATTTACGAGCAGTACTTC
CDR3 protein: CASTTGQGIYEQYF

J gene: TRBJ2-1
D gene: TRBD2
V gene: TRBV7-3
clone size: NA
CDR3 DNA: TGTGCCAGCAGCCAGGGACTAGCGGGAGGGAGTGAGCAGTTCTTC
CDR3 protein: CASSQGLAGGSEQFF

J gene: TRBJ2-5
D gene: NA
V gene: TRBV7-8
clone size: NA
CDR3 DNA: TGTGCCAGCAGCAGCCGACCGGGACTTGCTAGAGAGACCCAGTACTTC
CDR3 protein: CASSSRPGLARETQYF

J gene: TRBJ2-3
D gene: NA
V gene: TRBV19
clone size: once
CDR3 DNA: TGTGCCAGTAGTATCGGCACAGATACGCAGTATTTT
CDR3 protein: CASSIGTDTQYF

J gene: TRBJ1-5
D gene: NA
V gene: TRBV27
clone size: NA
CDR3 DNA: TGTGCCAGCAGCCTCTCGGGGGGGTACGGTCTGCCCCAGCATTTT
CDR3 protein: CASSLSGGYGLPQHF

J gene: TRBJ1-2
D gene: NA
V gene: TRBV27
clone size: NA
CDR3 DNA: TGTGCCAGCAGACCGGGACACACTAACTATGGCTACACCTTC
CDR3 protein: CASRPGHTNYGYTF

J gene: TRBJ1-5
D gene: NA
V gene: TRBV27
clone size: NA
CDR3 DNA: TGTGCCAGCAGTTTCACGGGGGATCAGCCCCAGCATTTT
CDR3 protein: CASSFTGDQPQHF

J gene: TRBJ2-1
D gene: NA
V gene: TRBV3-1/TRBV3-2
clone size: NA
CDR3 DNA: TGTGCCAGCAGCCAAGCATCGGGGTACCCTAATGAGCAGTTCTTC
CDR3 protein: CASSQASGYPNEQFF

J gene: TRBJ2-1
D gene: TRBD2
V gene: TRBV7-8
clone size: NA
CDR3 DNA: TGTGCCAGCAGCCCCGGAGTGGCCCGCCCGGGACTAGCGAGGCTAAATGAGCAGTTCTTC
CDR3 protein: CASSPGVARPGLARLNEQFF

J gene: TRBJ2-3
D gene: TRBD2
V gene: TRBV4-2
clone size: NA
CDR3 DNA: TGTGCCAGCAGCCACAGTGGTAGCGGGGGCCCCACAGATACGCAGTATTTT
CDR3 protein: CASSHSGSGGPTDTQYF

J gene: TRBJ2-1
D gene: TRBD2
V gene: TRBV27
clone size: NA
CDR3 DNA: TGTGCCAGCAGTTTGGGACTAGCGCACAATGAGCAGTTCTTC
CDR3 protein: CASSLGLAHNEQFF

J gene: TRBJ2-7
D gene: TRBD1
V gene: TRBV9
clone size: NA
CDR3 DNA: TGTGCCAGCAGCGTGAGGGACAGGGGCTACGAGCAGTACTTC
CDR3 protein: CASSVRDRGYEQYF

J gene: TRBJ1-6
D gene: TRBD1
V gene: TRBV7-6
clone size: once
CDR3 DNA: TGTGCCAGCAGCGATAGGGGGCGATCGGAGTTCGGCACTTCACCCCTCCACTTT
CDR3 protein: CASSDRGRSEFGTSPLHF